This T cell receptor (beta chain) was obtained from a study of blood T cell repertoires in COVID-19. CDR1 and CDR2 (germline): MNHEY, SVGAGI. The J segment lost 7 bases and the V segment lost 0 bases, leaving 8 bases of the junction unmatched. The length of the CDR3 is 15 residues. This clone was picked up one time. Original processing notes: Amplifying reference gene primers gave estimates of nucleated cell counts. Profiled with immunoSEQ multiplex PCR; TCRdb holds only in-frame clones, not every one. V, J and clone size were drawn from that table, and D and trimming were deduced from the DNA. Of under 85,000 clones detected, roughly 84% appear once; the ten largest clones hold 3.5% to 4%.

Material for sequencing was peripheral blood. The sequence was obtained from a man aged 45-65 years with acute or convalescent COVID-19. The chain uses TRBV6-5 and TRBJ1-2; 7 bases match TRBD1. CDR3 nucleotide sequence: TGTGCCAGCAGTTACTCAGGAGGGGGCGGCTTTGGCTACACCTTC. Translating gives CASSYSGGGGFGYTF.